Following are 5 T cell receptor beta chains from one sample sequenced in a study of blood T cell dynamics during melanoma immunotherapy. Specified time point: week 3, after first cycle of checkpoint inhibitor. The method was immunoSEQ multiplex PCR; TCRdb's version includes in-frame clones alone and lacks a portion of them. Of roughly 30,000 clones listed, around 80% are singletons. The specimen was blood, collected from a patient treated with checkpoint blockade. These receptors all stem from a human donor with melanoma.

This chain links TRBV4-3 with TRBJ1-3; D ambiguous. V lost 0 bases and J 0 bases, leaving 9 bases between the germline ends. CDR3 size: 16 residues. Germline CDR1 LGHNA, CDR2 YSLEER. The chain's CDR3 is CASSQDSRASGNTIYF. Written as DNA, the CDR3 is TGCGCCAGCAGCCAAGATTCGAGGGCCTCTGGAAACACCATATATTTT.

The chain is built from TRBV14 and TRBJ2-2, with 8 bases matching TRBD2. V shed 3 bases and J 1 base; nucleotides not matched to a gene: 4. Germline-derived CDR1 and CDR2 are SGHDN and FVKESK. This CDR3 is 16 amino acids long. In DNA, the CDR3 is TGTGCCAGCAGCCAGGGTAGCGGGGTGAACACCGGGGAGCTGTTTTTT. Amino acid sequence: CASSQGSGVNTGELFF.

This clone was detected once. V usage is TRBV27 and J usage is TRBJ2-7; the D gene is possibly TRBD2 (6 bases). The germline V gene has CDR1 MNHEY and CDR2 SMNVEV (reference sequence). Deletions cut 6 bases from V and 4 bases from J, with 13 bases between. This CDR3 is 13 amino acids long. The CDR3 nucleotides read TGTGCCAGCAGCCCGGAGGGCGCGTACGAGCAGTACTTC. Its protein is CASSPEGAYEQYF.

V is TRBV5-1 and J is TRBJ1-2; D unresolved. The germline V and J ends were trimmed by 1 base and 0 bases, with 7 bases remaining between them. In germline, CDR1 is SGHRS, CDR2 YFSETQ. CDR3 length equals 14 residues. CDR3 sequence reads: CASSLSETNYGYTF. The CDR3 DNA reads as TGCGCCAGCAGCTTGTCCGAGACTAACTATGGCTACACCTTC.

J is TRBJ1-4 and V is TRBV9, with D perhaps TRBD1 (5 bases). The V gene lost 0 bases and the J gene lost 9 bases, with 9 bases spanning the gap. The CDR3 has 13 amino acids. Looked up from germline, CDR1 is SGDLS and CDR2 is YYNGEE. The CDR3 sequence is CASSVAEGQKLFF. In DNA, the CDR3 is TGTGCCAGCAGCGTAGCGGAGGGACAAAAACTGTTTTTT.